This T cell receptor (beta chain) stems from a study of shared clonotypes between healthy human individuals. Study-level information: CD4 naive and CD4 memory each took three plates per donor, while CD8 naive took two and CD8 memory one.

Regarding this clone: Its antigen is as yet unknown.

Study-wide results and caveats: Large depth notwithstanding, sorted-subset sequencing proved incomplete by rarefaction. The researchers took only blood, and tissue repertoires probably look different. Between a handful of donors, naive CD4 clonotypes were shared at a level of about 5%.

Profiling relied on immunoSEQ multiplex PCR, and the TCRdb table lists in-frame clones only, not all of them. The sample holds about 690,000 clones, around 91% seen once. The length of the CDR3 is 18 residues. The sequenced material came from memory CD8+ T cells from PBMCs. Subset in this sample: CD45RO+ cells pooled with CCR7-negative TemRA cells. This rearrangement joins TRBV21-1 to TRBJ1-1. TRBV21-1 is a documented pseudogene. The sequence was obtained from a young man in good health. Some clones in this sample may be carry-over from other donors' samples. The CDR3 sequence: CASSITRWGGVSHTEAFF. The CDR3, as DNA: TGTGCCAGCAGCATAACCCGTTGGGGGGGGGTTAGCCACACTGAAGCTTTCTTT.